The present TCR beta chain was sequenced within a study of shared clonotypes between healthy human individuals. An even split of each subset's genomic DNA across several immunoSEQ plates was performed. DNA at about 210 ng, tens of thousands of T cell genomes, went into sorted-subset replicate PCRs. As processed by the authors: Junction-only immunoSEQ data arrived without quality scores, meaning filtering differed. TCRdb's table, derived via immunoSEQ multiplex PCR, lists solely in-frame clones and lacks some. The V and J calls and clone size come from that table; D and trimming were worked out from the DNA. Among 2 million to 2.5 million clones listed, around 93% were seen once. CDR1 SGHKS and CDR2 YYEKEE come from the germline V gene (reference sequence). V gave up 0 bases and J gave up 6 bases; unmatched junction bases: 5. CDR3 size: 15 residues. Naive CD8 isolation took CD45RO-negative cells positively selected for CCR7 and excluded terminally differentiated effector memory CD45RA+ cells.

The V and J genes are TRBV5-5 and TRBJ1-4; 7 bases are a match to TRBD1. The clonotype originates from a man aged 18-30 years in good health. Some clones in this sample may be carry-over from other donors' samples. The sequencing sample was made of naive CD8+ T cells from PBMCs. CDR3 bases: TGTGCCAGCAGCTTGGACCCCAGGGGGGATGAAAAACTGTTTTTT. Its protein is CASSLDPRGDEKLFF.